This section outlines one TCR beta chain sequence together with its context. The antigen remains unidentified. The data are from a study of identifying expanded T cells in peripheral blood. Sequencing was performed with immunoSEQ multiplex PCR; in TCRdb, only in-frame clones are kept and a portion is missing. The sample includes 90,000 to 95,000 clones, roughly 90% of them seen just once. Whole-study findings and limits: Roughly 1.2 clones differed between technical replicates, versus approximately 16 and 20 over time.

CDR3 size: 14 residues. The V and J ends lost 1 base and 0 bases respectively, with 7 bases between them. Per the germline V gene, CDR1 is SGHNT and CDR2 is YYREEE (reference sequence). The V and J genes are TRBV5-4 and TRBJ1-1; D gene ambiguous. This TCR was sampled from a person aged 18 to 69 in good health. Input material: blood. The CDR3 here is CASSLQELNTEAFF. DNA for the CDR3: TGTGCCAGCAGCTTGCAGGAGTTGAACACTGAAGCTTTCTTT.